This TCR beta chain was retrieved from a study of blood T cells in healthy people across ages (dated by TCRdb to between 2015 and 2016). Turning to the overall study: In model experiments, roughly one uniquely barcoded TCR beta cDNA molecule per two T cells was captured by template switching. The study measured age-related changes in TCR beta repertoire diversity using deep sequencing normalized with unique cDNA molecular identifiers. Four age groups were formed from the donors: young (average roughly 15 years), middle-aged (approximately 41), aged (more than 55) and long-lived (around 82). Using the same blood draw, the study looked at two additional independent replicas of 1 million unique cDNA reads for two donors, one aged 18 to 30 and the other aged 80 or older. The full study reports these points: Observed TCR beta diversity per million T cells fell roughly linearly with age, and a significant reduction was already apparent by age around 44. The long-lived group showed more naive CD4+ T cells, fewer expanded clones and increased TCR diversity than the aged group, suggesting age selection. The CMV infection status of donors was not known, potentially confounding age-related changes in expanded clonotypes. The percentage of naive T cells measured by flow cytometry correlated strongly with observed TCR beta diversity. Conclusive comparison of naive and antigen-experienced compartments was prevented by the profiling of bulk unsorted PBMCs. Estimates of total diversity based on one million sequenced T cells were considered lower bounds and underestimates.

The library was obtained by 5' RACE. The instrument was an Illumina HiSeq 2500. The second PCR ran for roughly 7 to 11 cycles and used a J-beta primer mix along with a sample-barcoded 5' primer. A template-switch 5' adaptor carrying 12 random nucleotides introduced a unique molecular identifier onto each TCR beta cDNA molecule. At least 2.5 million CDR3-containing paired-end reads were obtained from each sample. First-strand cDNA synthesis was performed from all RNA using the Mint cDNA synthesis kit, with priming by a TRBC-specific oligonucleotide. Following uracil-DNA glycosylase treatment, a first 18-cycle PCR with universal primers M1SS and BC2_uni_R was performed on all cDNA. In the paper's pipeline: For normalization, 1 million high-quality reads, each with a distinct molecular identifier, were randomly selected from each sample. Instead of being binned into consensus sequences, reads that shared molecular identifiers were thrown out. CDR3 identification, clonotype clustering and error correction used MiTCR with a Q25 quality threshold and the strictest error-elimination algorithm. Lower-bound total TCR beta diversity was estimated with a nonparametric unseen species model using Euler transformation. The raw public data were reprocessed by TCRdb itself: fastp quality trimming at Q25, MiXCR clonotype calling, in-frame beta chains only. Every CDR3 protein is listed once, alongside the most common genes and DNA of its rows. TCRdb, not the original authors, processed these V and J calls. The sample data list hundreds of thousands of distinct CDR3 sequences, and 24% of these were observed just once. The top ten clonotypes cover just under 9% of the sample.

Systemically healthy Caucasian individuals from Russia, over 30 in total and aged roughly 6 to 90 years, were included as donors. Each donor gave around 9.8 milliliters of peripheral blood, collected into EDTA-treated Vacutainer tubes. Ficoll-Paque density-gradient centrifugation was used to isolate PBMCs, with at least 6.5 million per sample. Trizol reagent was used to extract total RNA from PBMCs, with at least 6 micrograms per sample. The percentages of naive CD45RAhigh/CD27high T cells were determined by flow cytometry on a PBMC aliquot from every donor. On this clonotype: Its antigen specificity is not known. No much larger clonotype is one base removed from it; base qualities were not supplied.

The sample was also linked to a second study, of T cells of mothers and their children. As noted in the second study: Donors were nine systemically healthy Caucasian individuals: three mothers and their six children. cDNA synthesis consumed the entire amount of extracted RNA, loaded at approximately 1.4 ug RNA in each 15 ul reaction. In the second PCR, the M1S primer added sample barcodes and 2-4 random nucleotides. Over 8.5 million TCR beta CDR3 reads were obtained for each mother, and 2.5 million to 3.5 million reads were obtained for each child. TCR recombination output is similarly shaped by thymic selection in related and unrelated pairs, with a minor effect exerted by inherited differences. Normalized repertoire overlap was always slightly but never significantly higher in related than unrelated mother-child pairs. No persistent microchimeric T cell clones were detected, at a sensitivity of about 100 clones per million clonotypes. In the study, deep NGS was used to compare the TCR beta repertoires of mothers and children, and features distinguishing related mother-child pairs from unrelated individuals were sought. The mean age was 40 +/- 4 years for the mothers and around 10 +/- 4 years for the children. After adapters were ligated using NEBNext reagents, the libraries underwent 100+100 nt paired-end sequencing on an Illumina HiSeq 2000. To avoid cross-contamination, the mother libraries and the child libraries were prepared a month apart and sequenced in separate runs. For each donor, between about 450,000 and 2,300,000 distinct TCR beta clonotypes were identified. Naive TCR beta clonotypes were estimated from low-frequency clonotypes matched to each donor's FACS-determined naive share, without sorting.

Sequences were obtained from blood. This receptor was obtained from a boy between 10 and 17 years old in good health.

The DNA sequence is given as TGCAGTGCTCGACAGAGGGGCGGCACAGATACGCAGTATTTT. Translated, it gives CSARQRGGTDTQYF. The V and J segments used are TRBV20-1 and TRBJ2-3, with a tentative D call of TRBD1 or TRBD2, each matching 5 bases. V loses 5 bases of germline sequence and J loses 1 base, and the interval between the two ends is 13 bases. The germline V gene (reference sequence) specifies DFQATT as CDR1 and SNEGSKA as CDR2. Its CDR3 holds 14 amino acids, cysteine through phenylalanine. The read is trimmed to its CDR3 DNA, 42 bases read in frame from base 1.